The next 10 T cell receptor beta chains were all read from a single sample in a study of blood T cell repertoires in COVID-19. This table comes from immunoSEQ multiplex PCR, and its TCRdb copy is limited to in-frame clones, with some not included. The sample shows about 300,000 clones, around 84% of them seen only once. The sequenced sample consisted of PBMCs or T cells enriched from blood (not recorded which). These receptors were taken from a woman aged 25 to 39 who had been exposed to COVID-19.

The chain recombines TRBV19 with TRBJ2-3; 15 bases map to TRBD2. Germline assignment: CDR1 LNHDA and CDR2 SQIVND (reference sequence). This CDR3 is built from 18 residues. V gave up 3 bases and J gave up 4 bases; unmatched junction bases: 8. DNA for the CDR3: TGTGCCAGTAGTATCTCGGGGACTAGCGGGAGGCGGGCAGATACGCAGTATTTT. Translating it yields CASSISGTSGRRADTQYF.

The rearrangement uses TRBV29-1 and TRBJ2-3; a possible D gene is TRBD1 (6 bases). Germline lookup yields CDR1 SQVTM and CDR2 ANQGSEA. Trimming removed 5 bases from V and 3 bases from J, with 12 bases in between. The CDR3 is 13 amino acids. The chain's CDR3 is CSVRQGLTDTQYF. The CDR3 coding sequence is TGCAGCGTTCGGCAGGGGTTGACAGATACGCAGTATTTT.

In this sample, this clone turned up a few times. Other DNA sequences of this sample code for an identical CDR3. This chain connects TRBV6-5 to TRBJ1-1; a weak D match, TRBD1 (5 bases). Trimming took off 6 bases at V and 0 bases at J, with 8 bases between the two ends. The CDR3 length is 13 residues. Germline V lookup: CDR1 MNHEY, CDR2 SVGAGI. CDR3 protein: CASRQGLNTEAFF. The CDR3 DNA reads TGTGCCAGCAGGCAGGGCCTGAACACTGAAGCTTTCTTT.

This rearrangement joins TRBV19 to TRBJ2-7; perhaps TRBD1 as D (6 bases). Trimming cost V 3 bases and J 6 bases, with 9 bases left between them. CDR1 and CDR2 from the germline V gene are LNHDA and SQIVND (reference sequence). The CDR3 is 12 residues long. Here the CDR3 reads CASSMAGAEQYF. CDR3 in DNA: TGTGCCAGTAGTATGGCAGGGGCCGAGCAGTACTTC.

The chain carries TRBV28 and TRBJ1-5, with D possibly TRBD1 on 5 matching bases. V was shortened by 4 bases and J by 4 bases, with 20 bases between the two germline ends. This CDR3 has 17 amino acids. From germline, CDR1 is MDHEN and CDR2 SYDVKM. CDR3 amino acids: CASSSITGLSGNQPQHF. Here the CDR3 DNA reads TGTGCCAGCAGTTCCATAACAGGTCTCTCCGGTAATCAGCCCCAGCATTTT.

This chain joins TRBV19 and TRBJ2-2, with 11 bases identical to TRBD1. V gave up 5 bases and J gave up 6 bases; unmatched junction bases: 11. CDR1 and CDR2 from the germline V gene are LNHDA and SQIVND (reference sequence). The CDR3 is 17 residues long. The CDR3 loop is CASSEGQGEIFAGELFF. In DNA, the CDR3 is TGTGCCAGTAGTGAGGGACAGGGGGAAATATTCGCCGGGGAGCTGTTTTTT.

The chain combines TRBV11-2 with TRBJ1-2; weak D call: TRBD1 (5 bases). Between the trimmed V and J ends, which lost 4 bases and 2 bases, there was a span of 14 bases. Germline V gene data show CDR1 as SGHAT and CDR2 as FQNNGV. This CDR3 is 15 amino acids long. CDR3 sequence reads: CASSSSGSWNYGYTF. The DNA of the CDR3 is TGTGCCAGCAGCTCGTCAGGGTCCTGGAACTATGGCTACACCTTC.

This chain joins TRBV27 and TRBJ1-2, with a possible D match to TRBD1 (5 bases). In germline, CDR1 is MNHEY, CDR2 SMNVEV (reference sequence). With 6 bases removed from V and 3 bases from J, the gap between germline ends came to 20 bases. This CDR3 comprises 16 residues. CDR3 DNA: TGTGCCAGCAGAGGGGCAGGGCGGGGGAACGACTATGGCTACACCTTC. Translating gives CASRGAGRGNDYGYTF.

The chain has TRBV28 and TRBJ1-1, with TRBD1 as a possible D gene (6 bases). Trimming left V 8 bases short and J 7 bases short, with 20 bases between. The CDR3 is 14 amino acids. The germline V gene encodes CDR1 MDHEN and CDR2 SYDVKM. CDR3 DNA: TGTGCCAGCCCTCCCGGGGGGGGGCTACGTGAAGCTTTCTTT. It codes for CASPPGGGLREAFF.

The chain joins TRBV15 to TRBJ1-5; 9 bases line up with TRBD1. Germline CDR1 is LNHNV and CDR2 is YYDKDF (reference sequence). The CDR3 is 16 amino acids. The V and J ends lost 0 bases and 4 bases, in that order; junction bases with no gene match: 4. The CDR3 sequence: CATSRDRGTGNQPQHF. The CDR3 nucleotides read TGTGCCACCAGCAGAGATAGGGGGACAGGGAATCAGCCCCAGCATTTT. Looking up the rest from reference TRBV15 and TRBJ1-5 gives the full variable domain: DAMVIQNPRYQVTQFGKPVTLSCSQTLNHNVMYWYQQKSSQAPKLLFHYYDKDFNNEADTPDNFQSRRPNTSFCFLDIRSPGLGDTAMYLCATSRDRGTGNQPQHFGDGTRLSIL.